The 5 T cell receptor beta chains below were found in one sample sequenced in a study of lymphopenia after photon versus proton radiotherapy. Profiled with immunoSEQ multiplex PCR; TCRdb holds only in-frame clones, not every one. Altogether some 30,000 clones are present, 94% being singletons, with the ten largest covering around 0.7%. This specimen was peripheral blood, taken from a patient treated with photon-based radiotherapy. These TCRs come from a woman aged 45-65 years with cholangiocarcinoma.

The V call is TRBV15, the J call TRBJ2-3; 8 bases are a match to TRBD1. V shed 4 bases, J shed 11 bases, and the junction held 8 bases outside the gene matches. Germline loops: CDR1 LNHNV, CDR2 YYDKDF (reference sequence). This CDR3 is built from 13 residues. The CDR3 reads CATSTYDRGGQYF. CDR3 DNA sequence: TGTGCCACCAGCACCTACGACAGGGGTGGGCAGTATTTT.

In this sample, this clone turned up a few times. The chain joins TRBV19 to TRBJ1-2, with 7 nucleotides matching TRBD1. The CDR3 contains 13 residues. V dropped 5 bases and J dropped 8; count of bases not matched to a gene: 8. Per the germline V gene, CDR1 is LNHDA and CDR2 is SQIVND (reference sequence). The CDR3 DNA sequence: TGTGCCAGTAGTCGACGACAGGGCTACGGCTACACCTTC. It specifies CASSRRQGYGYTF.

This rearrangement joins TRBV9 to TRBJ2-5; the D gene could be TRBD1 or TRBD2 (5 bases each). The CDR3 extends over 14 amino acids. Per the germline V gene, CDR1 is SGDLS and CDR2 is YYNGEE. V shed 0 bases and J shed 1 base, with 7 bases lying between them. CDR3 in amino acids: CASSVGGVQETQYF. In DNA form, the CDR3 reads TGTGCCAGCAGCGTAGGAGGGGTCCAAGAGACCCAGTACTTC.

The chain links TRBV7-9 to TRBJ1-1; TRBD1 matches at 7 bases. The length of the CDR3 is 16 residues. Germline V CDR1 and CDR2: SEHNR, FQNEAQ (reference sequence). The junction had 6 bases not matched to a gene; V was cut back by 1 base and J by 1 base. The CDR3 DNA reads TGTGCCAGCAGCTTAGGAGAGGGGGCGCGGAACACTGAAGCTTTCTTT. Translating it yields CASSLGEGARNTEAFF.

J is TRBJ2-7 and V is TRBV6-6, with D unresolved. CDR3 length: 13 residues. Trimming cost V 4 bases and J 0 bases, with 7 bases left between them. Germline V CDR1 and CDR2: MNHNY, SVGAGI (reference sequence). This CDR3 is CASSLMDSYEQYF. The CDR3 bases are TGTGCCAGCAGTTTGATGGACTCCTACGAGCAGTACTTC.